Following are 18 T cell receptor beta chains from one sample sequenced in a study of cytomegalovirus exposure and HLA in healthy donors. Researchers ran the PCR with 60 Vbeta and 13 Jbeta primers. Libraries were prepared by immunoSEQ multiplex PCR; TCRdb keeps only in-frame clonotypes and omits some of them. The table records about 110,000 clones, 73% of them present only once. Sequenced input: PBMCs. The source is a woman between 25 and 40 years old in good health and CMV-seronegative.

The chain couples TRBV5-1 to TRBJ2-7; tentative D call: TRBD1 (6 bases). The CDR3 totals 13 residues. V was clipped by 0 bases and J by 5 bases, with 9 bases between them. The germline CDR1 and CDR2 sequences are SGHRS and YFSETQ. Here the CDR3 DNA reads TGCGCCAGCAGCTTGGAAACAGGGAACGAGCAGTACTTC. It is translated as CASSLETGNEQYF.

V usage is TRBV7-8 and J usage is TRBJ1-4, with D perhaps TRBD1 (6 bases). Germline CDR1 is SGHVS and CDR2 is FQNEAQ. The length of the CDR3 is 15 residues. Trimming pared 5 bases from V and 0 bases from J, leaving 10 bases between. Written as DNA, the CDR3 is TGTGCCAGCAGCGATCGGACAGCAACTAATGAAAAACTGTTTTTT. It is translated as CASSDRTATNEKLFF.

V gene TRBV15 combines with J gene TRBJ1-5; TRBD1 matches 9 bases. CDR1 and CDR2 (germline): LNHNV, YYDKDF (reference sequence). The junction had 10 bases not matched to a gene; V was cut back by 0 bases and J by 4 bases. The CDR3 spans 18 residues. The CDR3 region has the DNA TGTGCCACCAGCAGAGATGGGACAGGGAAATTAAGAAATCAGCCCCAGCATTTT. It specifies CATSRDGTGKLRNQPQHF. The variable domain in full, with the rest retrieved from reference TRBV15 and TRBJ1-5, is DAMVIQNPRYQVTQFGKPVTLSCSQTLNHNVMYWYQQKSSQAPKLLFHYYDKDFNNEADTPDNFQSRRPNTSFCFLDIRSPGLGDTAMYLCATSRDGTGKLRNQPQHFGDGTRLSIL.

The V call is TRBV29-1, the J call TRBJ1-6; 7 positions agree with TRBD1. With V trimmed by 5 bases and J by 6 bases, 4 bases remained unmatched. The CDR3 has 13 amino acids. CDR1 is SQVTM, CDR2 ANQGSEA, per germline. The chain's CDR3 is CSVLGQINSPLHF. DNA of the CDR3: TGCAGCGTTTTGGGACAGATTAATTCACCCCTCCACTTT.

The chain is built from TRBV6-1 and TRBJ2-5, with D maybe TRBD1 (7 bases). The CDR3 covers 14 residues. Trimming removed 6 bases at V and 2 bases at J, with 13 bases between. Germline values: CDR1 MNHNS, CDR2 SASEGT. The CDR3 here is CASRYRGGQETQYF. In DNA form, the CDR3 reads TGTGCCAGCAGATACAGGGGAGGACAAGAGACCCAGTACTTC.

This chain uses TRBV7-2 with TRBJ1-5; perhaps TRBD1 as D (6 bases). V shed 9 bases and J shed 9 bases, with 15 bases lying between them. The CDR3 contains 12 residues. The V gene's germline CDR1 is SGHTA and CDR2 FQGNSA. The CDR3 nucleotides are TGTGCCAGTGTAGGGGGGGTTGGGCCCCAGCATTTT. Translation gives CASVGGVGPQHF.

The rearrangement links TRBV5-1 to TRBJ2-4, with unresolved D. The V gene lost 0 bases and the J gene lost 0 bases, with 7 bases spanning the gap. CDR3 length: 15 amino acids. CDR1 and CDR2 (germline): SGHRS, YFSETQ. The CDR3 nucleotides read TGCGCCAGCAGCTTGGGCGTCATAGCCAAAAACATTCAGTACTTC. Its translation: CASSLGVIAKNIQYF.

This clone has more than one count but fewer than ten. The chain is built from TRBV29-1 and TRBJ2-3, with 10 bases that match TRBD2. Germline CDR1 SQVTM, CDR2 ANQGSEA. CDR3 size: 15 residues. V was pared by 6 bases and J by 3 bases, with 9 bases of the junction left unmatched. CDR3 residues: CSVIPSGRATDTQYF. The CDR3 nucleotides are TGCAGCGTAATTCCTAGCGGGAGAGCAACAGATACGCAGTATTTT.

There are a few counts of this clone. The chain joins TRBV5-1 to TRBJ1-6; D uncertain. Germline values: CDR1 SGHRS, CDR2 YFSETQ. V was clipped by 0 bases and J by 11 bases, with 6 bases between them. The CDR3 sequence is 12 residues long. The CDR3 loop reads CASSLGAAPLHF. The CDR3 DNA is TGCGCCAGCAGCTTGGGGGCTGCACCCCTCCACTTT. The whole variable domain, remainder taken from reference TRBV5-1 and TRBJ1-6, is KAGVTQTPRYLIKTRGQQVTLSCSPISGHRSVSWYQQTPGQGLQFLFEYFSETQRNKGNFPGRFSGRQFSNSRSEMNVSTLELGDSALYLCASSLGAAPLHFGNGTRLTVT.

For the CDR3, the DNA is TGTGCCAGTAGTTCGGGACAGGGGGCTCAAGAGACCCAGTACTTC. Amino acids: CASSSGQGAQETQYF. The V call is TRBV19, the J call TRBJ2-5, with 12 bases matching TRBD1. CDR1 is LNHDA and CDR2 is SQIVND in the germline V gene (reference sequence). V lost 5 bases, J lost 2 bases, and 3 bases stayed unmatched. The CDR3 consists of 15 residues.

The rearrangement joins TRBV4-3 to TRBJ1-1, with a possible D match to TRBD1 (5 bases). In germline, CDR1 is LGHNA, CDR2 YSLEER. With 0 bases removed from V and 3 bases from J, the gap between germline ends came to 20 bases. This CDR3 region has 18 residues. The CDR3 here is CASSQDYRRAGFDTEAFF. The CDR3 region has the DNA TGCGCCAGCAGCCAAGATTATCGGAGGGCAGGGTTCGACACTGAAGCTTTCTTT.

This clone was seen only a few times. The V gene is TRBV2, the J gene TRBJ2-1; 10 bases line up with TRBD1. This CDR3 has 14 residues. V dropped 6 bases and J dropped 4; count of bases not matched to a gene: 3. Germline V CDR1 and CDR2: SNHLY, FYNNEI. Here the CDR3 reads CASSGTGAYNEQFF. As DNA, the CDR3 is TGTGCCAGCAGCGGGACAGGGGCGTACAATGAGCAGTTCTTC.

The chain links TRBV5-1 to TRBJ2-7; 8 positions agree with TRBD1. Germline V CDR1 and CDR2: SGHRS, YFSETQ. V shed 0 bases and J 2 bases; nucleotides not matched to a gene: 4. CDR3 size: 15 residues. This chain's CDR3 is CASSLDGQGPYEQYF. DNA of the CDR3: TGCGCCAGCAGCTTGGATGGACAGGGTCCCTACGAGCAGTACTTC.

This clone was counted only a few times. CDR3 in amino acids: CASSLVTGYEQYF. CDR3 coding DNA: TGTGCCAGCAGCTTGGTCACGGGCTACGAGCAGTACTTC. This chain joins TRBV7-8 and TRBJ2-7; D ambiguous. Trimming removed 3 bases at V and 3 bases at J, with 9 bases between. Germline V CDR1 and CDR2: SGHVS, FQNEAQ. There are 13 residues in the CDR3.

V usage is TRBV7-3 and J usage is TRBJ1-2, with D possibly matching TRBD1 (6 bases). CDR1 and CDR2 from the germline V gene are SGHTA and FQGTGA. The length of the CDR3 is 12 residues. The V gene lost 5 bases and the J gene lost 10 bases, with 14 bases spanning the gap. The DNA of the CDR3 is TGTGCCAGCAGCACCATACAGGGATTCTACACCTTC. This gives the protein CASSTIQGFYTF.

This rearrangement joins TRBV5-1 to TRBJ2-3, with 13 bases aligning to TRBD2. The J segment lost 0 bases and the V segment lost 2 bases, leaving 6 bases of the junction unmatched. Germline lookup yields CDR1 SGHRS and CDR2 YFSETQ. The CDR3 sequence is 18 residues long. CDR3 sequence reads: CASSFSGLAGISTDTQYF. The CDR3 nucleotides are TGCGCCAGCAGCTTCTCGGGACTAGCGGGAATCAGCACAGATACGCAGTATTTT.

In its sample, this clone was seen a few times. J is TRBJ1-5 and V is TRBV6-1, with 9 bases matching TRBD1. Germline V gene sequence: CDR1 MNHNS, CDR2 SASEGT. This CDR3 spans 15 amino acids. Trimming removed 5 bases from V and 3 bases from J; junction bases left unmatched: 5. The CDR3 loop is CASSWDREVNQPQHF. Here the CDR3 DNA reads TGTGCCAGCAGTTGGGACAGGGAGGTCAATCAGCCCCAGCATTTT.

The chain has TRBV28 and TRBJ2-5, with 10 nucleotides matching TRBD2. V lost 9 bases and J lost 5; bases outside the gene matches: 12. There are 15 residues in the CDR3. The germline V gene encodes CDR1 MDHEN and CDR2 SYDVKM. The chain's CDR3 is CASGTSAPTGETQYF. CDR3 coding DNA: TGTGCCAGTGGGACTAGCGCGCCCACTGGGGAGACCCAGTACTTC.